This is a list of T cell receptor beta chains from one sample in a study of cytomegalovirus exposure and HLA in healthy donors. Generated by immunoSEQ multiplex PCR, the TCRdb table keeps only in-frame clones and is missing some. The sample holds around 80,000 clones, about 75% seen once. Sequencing was carried out using PBMCs. Every receptor here comes from a female donor in good health and CMV-seronegative. Each CDR3 is given with its conserved first and last residue. The D gene is left open where the match is weak. Only part of the rows carry a size: once, few, many, or a class if the clone is expanded.

TRBV19	TRBJ1-2	-	-	CASVPTTLTGLYGYTF	TGTGCCAGTGTACCTACTACTTTGACAGGTCTCTATGGCTACACCTTC
TRBV30	TRBJ2-3	TRBD2	-	CAWSGVAGIDTDTQYF	TGTGCCTGGAGTGGGGTAGCGGGGATAGACACAGATACGCAGTATTTT
TRBV7-9	TRBJ2-3	-	-	CASSALGHGSDTQYF	TGTGCCAGCAGCGCCTTGGGGCACGGCTCAGATACGCAGTATTTT
TRBV9	TRBJ2-2	-	-	CASSVVVGPNTGELFF	TGTGCCAGCAGCGTAGTTGTCGGTCCGAACACCGGGGAGCTGTTTTTT
TRBV4-1	TRBJ2-7	TRBD2	few	CASSPRTSALEQYF	TGCGCCAGCAGCCCTCGGACTAGCGCGCTCGAGCAGTACTTC
TRBV4-3	TRBJ2-1	-	once	CASRPSASSYNEQFF	TGCGCCAGCAGACCAAGCGCGAGCTCCTACAATGAGCAGTTCTTC
TRBV5-1	TRBJ2-7	TRBD1	few	CASSLAGTGYEQYF	TGCGCCAGCAGCTTGGCCGGGACAGGGTACGAGCAGTACTTC
TRBV2	TRBJ1-5	-	-	CASSPGLGNQPQHF	TGTGCCAGCAGCCCAGGGTTAGGCAATCAGCCCCAGCATTTT
TRBV15	TRBJ2-3	TRBD2	-	CATSPLAGVGTDTQYF	TGTGCCACCAGCCCGCTAGCGGGAGTGGGCACAGATACGCAGTATTTT
TRBV7-2	TRBJ2-7	-	-	CASSLAERSYEQYF	TGTGCCAGCAGCTTAGCCGAGAGGTCCTACGAGCAGTACTTC
TRBV30	TRBJ1-2	-	-	CAWTQPPSGGYGYTF	TGTGCCTGGACCCAACCCCCCTCCGGGGGCTATGGCTACACCTTC
TRBV4-1	TRBJ2-5	TRBD2	-	CASSQDPAGTQETQYF	TGCGCCAGCAGCCAAGATCCAGCGGGGACTCAAGAGACCCAGTACTTC
TRBV2	TRBJ2-3	-	-	CASSSSTDTQYF	TGTGCCAGCAGCTCCTCCACAGATACGCAGTATTTT
TRBV9	TRBJ2-2	-	-	CASSPRWGRNTGELFF	TGTGCCAGCAGCCCCCGGTGGGGGCGGAACACCGGGGAGCTGTTTTTT
TRBV7-3	TRBJ1-5	-	-	CASSLSSGEPQHF	TGTGCCAGCAGCTTAAGTTCCGGGGAGCCCCAGCATTTT
TRBV2	TRBJ1-4	-	-	CASRGAGSPRSEKLFF	TGTGCCAGCAGAGGGGCGGGGTCCCCCAGGAGCGAAAAACTGTTTTTT
TRBV14	TRBJ2-3	-	-	CASSQAPSGRGRTDTQYF	TGTGCCAGCAGCCAAGCTCCTTCGGGGCGGGGGCGCACAGATACGCAGTATTTT
TRBV28	TRBJ1-4	TRBD1	-	CASSLGPTGGLEKLFF	TGTGCCAGCAGTTTGGGCCCCACAGGGGGCCTTGAAAAACTGTTTTTT
TRBV10-1	TRBJ1-1	-	-	CASSEIRVTGNTEAFF	TGCGCCAGCAGTGAGATCAGGGTGACGGGGAACACTGAAGCTTTCTTT
TRBV5-6	TRBJ2-7	-	-	CASSLGGGLSYEQYF	TGTGCCAGCAGCTTGGGCGGCGGACTCTCCTACGAGCAGTACTTC
TRBV28	TRBJ2-3	TRBD2	-	CASSLRGRADTQYF	TGTGCCAGCAGTTTAAGAGGGAGGGCAGATACGCAGTATTTT
TRBV5-1	TRBJ2-1	TRBD2	-	CASSLTSGNEGEQFF	TGCGCCAGCAGCCTGACTAGCGGGAATGAGGGTGAGCAGTTCTTC
TRBV5-1	TRBJ2-5	TRBD1	-	CASGSPRDRQETQYF	TGCGCCAGCGGTTCTCCTCGGGACAGACAAGAGACCCAGTACTTC
TRBV29-1	TRBJ1-1	TRBD1	once	CSVMGGTGAYMNTEAFF	TGCAGCGTGATGGGCGGGACAGGGGCCTACATGAACACTGAAGCTTTCTTT
TRBV9	TRBJ2-7	-	-	CASSVGAGPALEQYF	TGTGCCAGCAGCGTAGGCGCGGGTCCAGCACTTGAGCAGTACTTC
TRBV5-6	TRBJ2-5	TRBD2	few	CASSLGLEETQYF	TGTGCCAGCAGCTTAGGACTAGAAGAGACCCAGTACTTC
TRBV15	TRBJ2-3	-	-	CATGDLGGTQWGDTQYF	TGTGCCACCGGGGATTTGGGTGGGACTCAATGGGGAGATACGCAGTATTTT
TRBV4-2	TRBJ2-7	TRBD2	-	CASSQGSGGFLYEQYF	TGTGCCAGCAGCCAAGGTTCGGGGGGTTTCCTCTACGAGCAGTACTTC
TRBV7-2	TRBJ2-2	TRBD2	-	CASSLGRLGTRRTGELFF	TGTGCCAGCAGCTTAGGGAGGCTCGGGACTAGGAGAACCGGGGAGCTGTTTTTT
TRBV27	TRBJ2-7	-	few	CASSLPGGREQYF	TGTGCCAGCAGTTTACCGGGGGGCCGCGAGCAGTACTTC
TRBV5-1	TRBJ2-3	-	once	CASSFGGLDTQYF	TGCGCCAGCAGCTTTGGAGGGTTGGATACGCAGTATTTT
TRBV28	TRBJ2-6	-	-	CASSLPRSGANVLTF	TGTGCCAGCAGTTTACCCCGTTCGGGGGCCAACGTCCTGACTTTC
TRBV7-9	TRBJ2-7	TRBD2	-	CASSSAGTSGRDKQYF	TGTGCCAGCAGCTCCGCAGGGACTAGCGGGAGGGATAAGCAGTACTTC
TRBV4-3	TRBJ2-5	TRBD2	-	CASSQDPASGVAETQYF	TGCGCCAGCAGCCAAGATCCGGCTAGCGGGGTAGCAGAGACCCAGTACTTC
TRBV2	TRBJ2-5	-	-	CASSVTQGWGLTKTQYF	TGTGCCAGCAGTGTAACGCAGGGTTGGGGGCTCACTAAGACCCAGTACTTC
TRBV14	TRBJ2-7	-	-	CASSQWTDPYEQYF	TGTGCCAGCAGCCAATGGACAGACCCCTACGAGCAGTACTTC
TRBV9	TRBJ2-3	-	-	CASSVVSSESTDTQYF	TGTGCCAGCAGCGTAGTGTCTAGCGAAAGCACAGATACGCAGTATTTT